This T cell receptor beta chain was recovered during a study of T cells in localized non-small cell lung cancer. TCRdb's table, derived via immunoSEQ multiplex PCR, lists solely in-frame clones and lacks some. The sample shows roughly 86,000 clones, roughly 86% of them seen only once. V lost 0 bases and J lost 2, with 11 bases in between. This CDR3 region has 14 residues. Germline V gene data show CDR1 as GTSNPN and CDR2 as SVGIG (reference sequence). Study-level results: A median approximately 57 of the top 100 tumor clones appeared in adjacent lung. Compared with tumor, uninvolved adjacent lung displayed greater T cell clonality, ranking highest overall.

Comment on this clone: The antigen is unknown.

V is TRBV30 and J is TRBJ2-7, with D uncertain. The sample consisted of peripheral blood, taken before any cancer treatment. The clonotype comes from a man between 40 and 75 years old with stage I lung adenocarcinoma. CDR3 sequence reads: CAWSVSGFTYEQYF. The CDR3 DNA is TGTGCCTGGAGTGTATCGGGCTTCACCTACGAGCAGTACTTC.